This T cell receptor beta chain appears in the sequencing data of a study of T-cell reconstitution after alpha-beta-depleted transplantation in children. Overall study results and limits: High day-60 TCRbeta diversity in some patients came from surviving recipient T cells and thymic progenitors.

This CDR3 comprises 14 residues. V was clipped by 5 bases and J by 5 bases, with 16 bases between them. This clonotype was seen only a few times. No antigen is known for it. Unique molecular identifiers tagged the TCRbeta library. TCRdb re-analysed the PCR reads in MiXCR, keeping a single row per CDR3 protein. The data show under 450,000 distinct CDR3 sequences, around 16% seen once. This receptor was obtained from a boy in the first two years of life who had a stem cell transplant for Wiskott-Aldrich syndrome, so the T cells may come from the graft donor. This chain uses TRBV12-3 or TRBV12-4 with TRBJ2-7, with D unresolved. Sample: PBMCs, mostly from graft donor cells, taken 360 days after TCRalphabeta/CD19-depleted stem cell transplant. The CDR3: CASSPQSTPNEQYF. For the CDR3, the DNA is TGTGCCAGCAGTCCCCAGTCCACTCCCAACGAGCAGTACTTC.